This T cell receptor beta chain was captured in a study of blood T cell repertoires in COVID-19. This CDR3 is 16 amino acids long. CDR1 and CDR2 (germline): DFQATT, SNEGSKA (reference sequence). Germline trimming cut 3 bases from V and 3 bases from J; bases unmatched to any gene: 13. This table comes from immunoSEQ multiplex PCR, and its TCRdb copy is limited to in-frame clones, with some not included. The table records tens of thousands of clones, 70% to 85% of them present only once. Sequenced input: peripheral blood. This TCR came from a woman in her sixties with acute or convalescent COVID-19. The chain joins TRBV20-1 to TRBJ2-7; TRBD1 aligns across 8 bases. CDR3 amino acids: CSASVGQGAPNYEQYF. The CDR3 DNA is TGCAGTGCTAGTGTAGGGCAGGGGGCCCCTAACTACGAGCAGTACTTC.